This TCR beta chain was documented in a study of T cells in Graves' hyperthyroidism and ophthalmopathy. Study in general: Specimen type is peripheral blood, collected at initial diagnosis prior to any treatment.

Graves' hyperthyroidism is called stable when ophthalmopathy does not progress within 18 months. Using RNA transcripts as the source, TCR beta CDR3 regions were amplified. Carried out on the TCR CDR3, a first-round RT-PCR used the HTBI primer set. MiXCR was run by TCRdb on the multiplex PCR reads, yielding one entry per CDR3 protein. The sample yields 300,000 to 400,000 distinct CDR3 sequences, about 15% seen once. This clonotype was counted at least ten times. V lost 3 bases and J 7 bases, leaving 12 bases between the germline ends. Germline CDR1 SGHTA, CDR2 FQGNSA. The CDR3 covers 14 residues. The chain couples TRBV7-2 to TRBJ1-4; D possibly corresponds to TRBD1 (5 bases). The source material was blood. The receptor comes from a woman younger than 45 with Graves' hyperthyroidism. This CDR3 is CASSFGGSREKLFF. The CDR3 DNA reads TGTGCCAGCAGCTTCGGGGGATCTCGTGAAAAACTGTTTTTT.